A selection of T cell receptor beta chains follows, all from one sample in a study of shared clonotypes between healthy human individuals. Clones were sequenced by immunoSEQ multiplex PCR, and TCRdb holds only the in-frame ones, with some missing. The sample shows about 2 million clones, roughly 96% of them seen only once. Specimen: naive CD4+ T cells sorted from blood. The source is a man in his late teens or twenties in good health. Both conserved end residues are part of each CDR3. D genes are given only for firm matches. A row's size may be missing; if present it is once, few, many or a size class.

TRBD1 | TRBJ1-3 | TRBV18 | . | TGTGCCAGCTCACCAACACAGGGGCGAAGCTCTGGAAACACCATATATTTT | CASSPTQGRSSGNTIYF
. | TRBJ2-7 | TRBV30 | . | TGTGCCATTTTCGCCCCAGGGACGCGCTACGAGCAGTACTTC | CAIFAPGTRYEQYF
TRBD1 | TRBJ1-6 | TRBV23-1 | . | TGCGCCAGCAGTCAATCCAGGACAGGGGGCGAGACCCATAATTCACCCCTCCACTTT | CASSQSRTGGETHNSPLHF
TRBD1 | TRBJ1-5 | TRBV6-1 | . | TGTGCCAGCAGTATAGGACAGGGGGAGTCGCCCCAGCATTTT | CASSIGQGESPQHF
. | TRBJ1-5 | TRBV11-2 | . | TGTGCCAGCAGCCCCTCGGGGGGAAATCAGCCCCAGCATTTT | CASSPSGGNQPQHF
. | TRBJ1-6 | TRBV18 | . | TGTGCCAGCTCACCAGTTAAGGGAGACTCACCCCTCCACTTT | CASSPVKGDSPLHF
TRBD1 | TRBJ2-3 | TRBV18 | . | TGTGCCAGCTCACCTCCTACCGGGACAGGGCGTTCAGATACGCAGTATTTT | CASSPPTGTGRSDTQYF
TRBD1 | TRBJ2-7 | TRBV5-6 | . | TGTGCCAGCAGCTTGGGACAGGGGAGCTCCTACGAGCAGTACTTC | CASSLGQGSSYEQYF
. | TRBJ1-2 | TRBV15 | . | TGTGCCACCAGCAGAGATCTCTTAGGCTGGGAAGGAGGCTACACCTTC | CATSRDLLGWEGGYTF
. | TRBJ2-1 | TRBV5-1 | . | TGCGCCAGCAGCCCTCGTGGGCTCGCCGATGAGCAGTTCTTC | CASSPRGLADEQFF
TRBD2 | TRBJ2-7 | TRBV2 | . | TGTGCCAGCGCGACTAGCGGGTCCTACGAGCAGTACTTC | CASATSGSYEQYF
TRBD2 | TRBJ2-3 | TRBV7-2 | . | TGTGCCAGCAGCTTAAGACTAGCGGACACAGATACGCAGTATTTT | CASSLRLADTDTQYF
. | TRBJ2-3 | TRBV5-1 | . | TGCGCCAGCAGCTTGGTCGGTCTTGGGGGGCCCACAGATACGCAGTATTTT | CASSLVGLGGPTDTQYF
. | TRBJ1-2 | TRBV27 | . | TGTGCCAGCAGTCCCTCATCCGGACAGACTAACTATGGCTACACCTTC | CASSPSSGQTNYGYTF
TRBD1 | TRBJ2-4 | TRBV6-6 | . | TGTGCCAGCAGTTACTCCGGACAGGGTAAAAACATTCAGTACTTC | CASSYSGQGKNIQYF
. | TRBJ2-7 | TRBV10-1 | . | TGCGCCAGCAGTGAGTCATCGGGACGCCACGAGCAGTACTTC | CASSESSGRHEQYF
TRBD1 | TRBJ1-1 | TRBV11-2 | once | TGTGCCAGCAGCCAACAGGGGAGGAAGACTGAAGCTTTCTTT | CASSQQGRKTEAFF
. | TRBJ2-1 | TRBV5-4 | . | TGTGCCAGCAGCCCGCAACTGGCCTACAATGAGCAGTTCTTC | CASSPQLAYNEQFF
TRBD2 | TRBJ2-2 | TRBV7-2 | once | TGTGCCAGCAGCCCCCAACTAGCGGGAGTTGGGGAGCTGTTTTTT | CASSPQLAGVGELFF
. | TRBJ2-5 | TRBV6-1 | . | TGTGCCAGCAGGGGAAGGAGGGGAGGAGAGACCCAGTACTTC | CASRGRRGGETQYF
. | TRBJ2-7 | TRBV10-2 | . | TGCGCCAGCAGTGAGTTCGGATCCTACGAGCAGTACTTC | CASSEFGSYEQYF
. | TRBJ1-2 | TRBV2 | few | TGTGCCAGCAGTGGGATGACAGTCTATGGCTACACCTTC | CASSGMTVYGYTF
. | TRBJ2-1 | TRBV9 | . | TGTGCCAGCAGCCCAATGGGACTTTCCTACAATGAGCAGTTCTTC | CASSPMGLSYNEQFF
TRBD1 | TRBJ2-5 | TRBV27 | once | TGTGCCAGCAGTTCACAGGGGGCGTGGGAAGAGACCCAGTACTTC | CASSSQGAWEETQYF